Presented here are 20 T cell receptor beta chains from one specimen sequenced in a study of cytomegalovirus exposure and HLA in healthy donors. With 60 Vbeta and 13 Jbeta primers, the PCR was carried out. Sequencing used immunoSEQ multiplex PCR; TCRdb keeps in-frame clones, though not all of them. The sample has under 200,000 clones, around four fifths seen once. What was sequenced was PBMCs. The receptor source for this set is a man in his thirties or forties in good health and CMV-seronegative.

The V call is TRBV7-9, the J call TRBJ2-7; tentatively, D is TRBD2 (6 bases). The CDR3 sequence is 12 residues long. V was cut by 6 bases and J by 3 bases, with 9 bases left in between. The germline V gene encodes CDR1 SEHNR and CDR2 FQNEAQ (reference sequence). CDR3 sequence: CASRGGDYEQYF. CDR3 nucleotides: TGTGCCAGCAGGGGCGGGGACTACGAGCAGTACTTC.

The V call is TRBV30, the J call TRBJ2-5; D unresolved. The CDR3 spans 12 residues. Per germline, CDR1 GTSNPN and CDR2 SVGIG (reference sequence). Between the trimmed V and J ends, which lost 5 bases and 1 base, there was a span of 8 bases. This CDR3 is CAWSGTQETQYF. The CDR3 DNA follows: TGTGCCTGGTCCGGTACCCAAGAGACCCAGTACTTC.

The chain is built from TRBV11-2 and TRBJ2-5, with 7 bases that match TRBD1. The CDR3 loop spans 17 amino acids. Losses at the gene ends were 1 base for V and 1 base for J; bases not matched to a gene: 9. CDR1 and CDR2 from the germline V gene are SGHAT and FQNNGV. CDR3 residues: CASSLGIDRALQETQYF. The CDR3 nucleotides read TGTGCCAGCAGCTTAGGCATAGACAGGGCCCTCCAAGAGACCCAGTACTTC.

J is TRBJ1-1 and V is TRBV6-5; a possible D gene is TRBD1 (6 bases). Trimming cost V 5 bases and J 3 bases, with 10 bases left between them. The germline V gene encodes CDR1 MNHEY and CDR2 SVGAGI. The CDR3 sequence is 13 residues long. CDR3: CASSPGQYTEAFF. The CDR3 DNA reads TGTGCCAGCAGTCCCGGACAGTACACTGAAGCTTTCTTT.

The J gene is TRBJ1-1, the V gene TRBV2; D gene uncertain. This CDR3 has 13 residues. Trimming shortened V by 5 bases and J by 4 bases, and 11 bases separated the two germline ends. The germline V gene has CDR1 SNHLY and CDR2 FYNNEI. The CDR3 protein is CASSSERITEAFF. The CDR3 DNA reads TGTGCCAGCAGTTCGGAGCGTATCACTGAAGCTTTCTTT.

The J gene is TRBJ2-1, the V gene TRBV9; 8 nucleotides align to TRBD1. Germline assignment: CDR1 SGDLS and CDR2 YYNGEE. The V gene end was trimmed by 4 bases and the J gene end by 4 bases; junction bases not matched to a gene: 1. There are 13 residues in the CDR3. Written as DNA, the CDR3 is TGTGCCAGCAGCCGGGACAGGTACAATGAGCAGTTCTTC. This encodes CASSRDRYNEQFF.

In the case of this clone: A junction end diverges from the germline sequence, so it may reflect a read error. This rearrangement joins TRBV7-2 to TRBJ2-7; 7 nucleotides line up with TRBD2. This CDR3 spans 15 amino acids. CDR1 is SGHTA and CDR2 is FQGNSA in the germline V gene. The CDR3 here is CASSLIETSSHEQYF. As DNA, the CDR3 is TGTGCCAGCAGCCTAATTGAGACTAGCTCCCACGAGCAGTACTTC. Variable domain in full (rest from reference TRBV7-2 and TRBJ2-7): GAGVSQSPSNKVTEKGKDVELRCDPISGHTALYWYRQSLGQGLEFLIYFQGNSAPDKSGLPSDRFSAERTGGSVSTLTIQRTQQEDSAVYLCASSLIETSSHEQYFGPGTRLTVT.

This chain uses TRBV11-2 with TRBJ2-5, with a weak D call TRBD1 (5 bases). This CDR3 contains 15 residues. The germline V gene encodes CDR1 SGHAT and CDR2 FQNNGV. The V end was cut by 0 bases, the J end by 1 base, with 9 bases between. CDR3 DNA: TGTGCCAGCAGCTTAGATCTGGGGCCCCAAGAGACCCAGTACTTC. Encoded protein: CASSLDLGPQETQYF.

This chain uses TRBV9 with TRBJ2-3; 8 bases are shared with TRBD2. J lost 6 bases, V lost 2 bases, and 8 bases had no gene match. The CDR3 covers 15 residues. Germline V gives CDR1 SGDLS, CDR2 YYNGEE. The CDR3 here is CASSVQAGVVDTQYF. The CDR3 coding sequence is TGTGCCAGCAGCGTCCAAGCGGGAGTGGTGGATACGCAGTATTTT.

This chain uses TRBV5-1 with TRBJ1-1; 8 bases match TRBD1. Germline V gene sequence: CDR1 SGHRS, CDR2 YFSETQ. V trimming: 1 base; J trimming: 4 bases; junction bases outside the gene matches: 6. This CDR3 has 15 amino acids. CDR3 residues: CASSLNPGQATEAFF. The DNA of the CDR3 is TGCGCCAGCAGCTTGAACCCGGGACAGGCCACTGAAGCTTTCTTT.

The J gene is TRBJ1-6, the V gene TRBV30; 8 bases are shared with TRBD1. CDR1 and CDR2 from the germline V gene are GTSNPN and SVGIG (reference sequence). After removal of 4 bases from V and 13 bases from J, the junction contained 12 bases not matched to a gene. This CDR3 region has 14 residues. In nucleotides, the CDR3 is TGTGCCTGGACCCGGCGGGGACAGGACTCGCCCCTCCACTTT. Translating it yields CAWTRRGQDSPLHF. The full variable domain, its missing parts supplied by reference TRBV30 and TRBJ1-6, is SQTIHQWPATLVQPVGSPLSLECTVEGTSNPNLYWYRQAAGRGLQLLFYSVGIGQISSEVPQNLSASRPQDRQFILSSKKLLLSDSGFYLCAWTRRGQDSPLHFGNGTRLTVT.

This clone was seen a handful of times. The chain combines TRBV25-1 with TRBJ2-2; 9 nucleotides line up with TRBD1. Trimming took 3 bases from V and 5 from J; bases not matched to a gene: 7. This CDR3 comprises 16 residues. CDR1 and CDR2 (germline): MGHDK, SYGVNS. CDR3 DNA sequence: TGTGCCAGCAGTGAGCCGGGACAGGGATTGACCGGGGAGCTGTTTTTT. Residues: CASSEPGQGLTGELFF. Together with reference TRBV25-1 and TRBJ2-2, the CDR3 gives the full variable domain: EADIYQTPRYLVIGTGKKITLECSQTMGHDKMYWYQQDPGMELHLIHYSYGVNSTEKGDLSSESTVSRIRTEHFPLTLESARPSHTSQYLCASSEPGQGLTGELFFGEGSRLTVL.

V is TRBV27 and J is TRBJ2-2, with D perhaps TRBD1 (6 bases). V was clipped by 5 bases and J by 0 bases, with 13 bases between them. Germline CDR1 MNHEY, CDR2 SMNVEV (reference sequence). The length of the CDR3 is 16 residues. The CDR3 region is CASSRWTASNTGELFF. Here the CDR3 DNA reads TGTGCCAGCAGTCGGTGGACAGCCTCGAACACCGGGGAGCTGTTTTTT.

This clone was seen only a few times. The CDR3 here is CASSLDRGGHQPQHF. CDR3 bases: TGTGCCAGCAGCTTAGATCGGGGGGGCCATCAGCCCCAGCATTTT. The chain links TRBV11-2 to TRBJ1-5, with a weak D call TRBD1 (6 bases). Per germline, CDR1 SGHAT and CDR2 FQNNGV. Trimming took 0 bases from V and 5 from J, leaving 11 bases between them. The CDR3 length is 15 residues.

The V call is TRBV27, the J call TRBJ1-1; 7 bases agree with TRBD1. V gave up 6 bases and J gave up 4 bases; unmatched junction bases: 11. Germline CDR1 and CDR2: MNHEY and SMNVEV (reference sequence). This CDR3 spans 15 amino acids. In DNA form, the CDR3 reads TGTGCCAGCAGAGGAACGGGACAGAAAGTCACTGAAGCTTTCTTT. This codes for CASRGTGQKVTEAFF.

The J gene is TRBJ2-7, the V gene TRBV7-2, with 9 bases matching TRBD1. Germline V lookup: CDR1 SGHTA, CDR2 FQGNSA. CDR3 length: 16 residues. The junction had 8 bases not matched to a gene; V was cut back by 3 bases and J by 2 bases. The CDR3 here is CASSFLGQGGTYEQYF. The CDR3 nucleotides read TGTGCCAGCAGCTTCCTGGGACAGGGAGGGACCTACGAGCAGTACTTC.

The chain uses TRBV5-6 and TRBJ2-7, with D maybe TRBD2 (7 bases). Per germline, CDR1 SGHDT and CDR2 YYEEEE. CDR3 length: 15 amino acids. The ends were cut back, 0 bases at V and 2 bases at J, with 12 bases in the middle. CDR3 residues: CASSLGHGGPYEQYF. The CDR3 DNA reads TGTGCCAGCAGCTTGGGCCACGGGGGGCCCTACGAGCAGTACTTC.

This clone has a single count. V is TRBV19 and J is TRBJ2-7; D remains unclear. Germline loops: CDR1 LNHDA, CDR2 SQIVND (reference sequence). Trimming pared 4 bases from V and 0 bases from J, leaving 10 bases between. The CDR3 contains 14 residues. The DNA for the CDR3 is TGTGCCAGTAGTACTACGTCTAGCTCCTACGAGCAGTACTTC. Its translation is CASSTTSSSYEQYF.

The chain has TRBV2 and TRBJ1-2, with TRBD1 as a possible D gene (5 bases). The CDR3 is 12 residues long. The germline CDR1 and CDR2 sequences are SNHLY and FYNNEI. V lost 1 base and J 6 bases, leaving 6 bases between the germline ends. In nucleotides, the CDR3 is TGTGCCAGCAGTGAAGAGGGGCATGGCTACACCTTC. Translated, it gives CASSEEGHGYTF. The full variable domain, rest sourced from reference TRBV2 and TRBJ1-2, is EPEVTQTPSHQVTQMGQEVILRCVPISNHLYFYWYRQILGQKVEFLVSFYNNEISEKSEIFDDQFSVERPDGSNFTLKIRSTKLEDSAMYFCASSEEGHGYTFGSGTRLTVV.

This chain links TRBV6-5 with TRBJ2-1; 11 bases fit TRBD2. The germline V gene encodes CDR1 MNHEY and CDR2 SVGAGI. This CDR3 is built from 15 residues. The J segment lost 5 bases and the V segment lost 6 bases, leaving 6 bases of the junction unmatched. CDR3 loop: CASRSSGRRDNEQFF. The CDR3 DNA follows: TGTGCCAGCAGGTCTAGCGGGAGGAGGGACAATGAGCAGTTCTTC.